The entry below gives a single T cell receptor beta chain sequence along with its context. Germline assignment: CDR1 KGHSH and CDR2 LQKENI. CDR3 size: 15 residues. Trimming took 0 bases from V and 8 from J; bases not matched to a gene: 3. The sample belongs to a study of blood T cell repertoires in COVID-19. Across the whole study: Sites in the United States, Italy and Spain provided acute and convalescent COVID-19 samples. Nucleic acid was either cDNA or gDNA, and it came from T cells, B-cell-depleted T cells, or PBMCs.

In the study's own analysis: Nucleated cell number was recorded as an estimate derived from reference gene primer amplification. The data were produced by immunoSEQ multiplex PCR, yet TCRdb's version contains in-frame clones alone and is incomplete. V and J calls plus clone size are reproduced from that table; the DNA served to infer D and trimming. The sample shows over 100,000 clones, 82% of them seen only once. This rearrangement joins TRBV18 to TRBJ2-1, with 11 bases that match TRBD1. The source of this sequence is a man aged 65 to 79 with acute or convalescent COVID-19. Sequencing was carried out using peripheral blood. CDR3 bases: TGTGCCAGCTCACCACCGGGACAGGGGGGCGATGAGCAGTTCTTC. Protein sequence: CASSPPGQGGDEQFF.